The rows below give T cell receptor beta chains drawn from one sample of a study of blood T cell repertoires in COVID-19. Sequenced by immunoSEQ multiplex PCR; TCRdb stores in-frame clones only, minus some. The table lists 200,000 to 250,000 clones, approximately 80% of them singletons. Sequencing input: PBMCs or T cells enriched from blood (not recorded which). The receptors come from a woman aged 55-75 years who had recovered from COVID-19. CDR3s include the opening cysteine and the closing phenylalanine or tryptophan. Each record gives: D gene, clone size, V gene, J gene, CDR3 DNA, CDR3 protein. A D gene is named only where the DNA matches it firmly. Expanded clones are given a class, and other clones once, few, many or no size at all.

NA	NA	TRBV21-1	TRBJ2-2	TGTGCCAGCGGACAGTCCGGAAACACCGGGGAGCTGTTTTTT	CASGQSGNTGELFF
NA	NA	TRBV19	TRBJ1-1	TGTGCCAGTAGTACCCTGGGACTTGGAGCTTTCTTT	CASSTLGLGAFF
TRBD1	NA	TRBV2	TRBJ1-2	TGTGCCAGCAGTCCAGGGGGCTACGATGGCTACACCTTC	CASSPGGYDGYTF
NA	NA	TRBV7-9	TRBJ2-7	TGTGCCAGCAGCCCAGAGGGAGCGGTATCCTACGAGCAGTACTTC	CASSPEGAVSYEQYF
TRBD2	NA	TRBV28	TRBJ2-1	TGTGCCAGCAAAACTTTTAGCGGGGGGCCTTTCAATGAGCAGTTCTTC	CASKTFSGGPFNEQFF
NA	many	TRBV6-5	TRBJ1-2	TGTGCCAGCAGTCGCCAGGGTCATGGCTACACCTTC	CASSRQGHGYTF
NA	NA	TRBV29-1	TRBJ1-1	TGCAGCGCCCGAGGACGTAGGCGGCAGGGGAACACTGAAGCTTTCTTT	CSARGRRRQGNTEAFF
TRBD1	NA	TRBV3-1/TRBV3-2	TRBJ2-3	TGTGCCAGCAGCCCCGGGACAGGTAGGAATCGAGATACGCAGTATTTT	CASSPGTGRNRDTQYF
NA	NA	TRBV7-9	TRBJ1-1	TGTGCCAGCAGCCCCCAGGGGAACACTGAAGCTTTCTTT	CASSPQGNTEAFF
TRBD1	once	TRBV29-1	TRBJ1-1	TGCAGCGTTTTTACAACAGGGGGCTTTGAAGCTTTCTTT	CSVFTTGGFEAFF
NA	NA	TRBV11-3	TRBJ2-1	TGTGCCAGCAGAAGGGACTCTGACAATGAGCAGTTCTTC	CASRRDSDNEQFF
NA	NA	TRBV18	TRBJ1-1	TGTGCCAGCTCACGCAGACAGGACATGAACACTGAAGCTTTCTTT	CASSRRQDMNTEAFF
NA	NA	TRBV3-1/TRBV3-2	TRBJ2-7	TGTGCCAGCAGCCAACTTGGGGGGGGCACTACCTACGAGCAGTACTTC	CASSQLGGGTTYEQYF
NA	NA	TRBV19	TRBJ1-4	TGTGCCAGTAGTACGACAGAAAAACTGTTTTTT	CASSTTEKLFF
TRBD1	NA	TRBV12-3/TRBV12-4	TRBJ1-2	TGTGCCAGCAGTTTAGGCAGGGGGGCTGGCTACACCTTC	CASSLGRGAGYTF
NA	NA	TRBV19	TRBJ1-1	TGTGCCAGTGAGGGCGGGGGCACTGAAGCTTTCTTT	CASEGGGTEAFF
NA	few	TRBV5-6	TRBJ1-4	TGTGCCAGCAGCCTTTTCGAGGCCGGACGGGGTAATGAAAAACTGTTTTTT	CASSLFEAGRGNEKLFF
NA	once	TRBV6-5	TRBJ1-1	TGTGCCAGCAGTCGGTCGACAGGTGAAGCTTTCTTT	CASSRSTGEAFF
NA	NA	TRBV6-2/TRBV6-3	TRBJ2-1	TGTGCCAGCAGTTCCCATCGACGGGTTCATGAGCAGTTCTTC	CASSSHRRVHEQFF
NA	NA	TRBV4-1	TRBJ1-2	TGCGCCAGCAGCCACGAAGAGGTCTATGGCTACACCTTC	CASSHEEVYGYTF
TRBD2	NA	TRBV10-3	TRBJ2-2	TGTGCCATCGGGGGGGAAAGAAACACCGGGGAGCTGTTTTTT	CAIGGERNTGELFF
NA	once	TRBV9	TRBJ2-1	TGTGCCAGCAGCGGGGGGGACTCCGCAATTTATGAGCAGTTCTTC	CASSGGDSAIYEQFF
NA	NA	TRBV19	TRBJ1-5	TGTGCCAGTAGGAATACCCAGGGAAGAGGACAGCCCCAGCATTTT	CASRNTQGRGQPQHF
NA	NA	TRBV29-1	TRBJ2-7	TGCAGCGTTCAGAGTCCGTTGCCAACGGGGCAGTACTTC	CSVQSPLPTGQYF
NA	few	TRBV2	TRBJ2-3	TGTGCCAGCAGTGGTCATGCGGGGGCCCGAGGTACGCAGTATTTT	CASSGHAGARGTQYF
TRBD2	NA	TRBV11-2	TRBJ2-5	TGTGCCAGCAGCTTAGAACTAGCGGGAGCCAACTTC	CASSLELAGANF
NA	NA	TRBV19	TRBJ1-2	TGTGCCAGTAGAGAACAGGAAGGGAACTATGGCTACACCTTC	CASREQEGNYGYTF
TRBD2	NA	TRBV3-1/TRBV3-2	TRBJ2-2	TGTGCCAGCCGCTCGGGACTAGCGGGGGGGGAAGCCGGGGAGCTGTTTTTT	CASRSGLAGGEAGELFF
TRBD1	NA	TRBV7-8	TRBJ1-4	TGTGCCAGCAGCTTTCAGGGGGTGAATGAAAAACTGTTTTTT	CASSFQGVNEKLFF
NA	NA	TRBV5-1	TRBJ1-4	TGCGCCAGCAGCTTGTCAGGGTTTAAAGAAAAACTGTTTTTT	CASSLSGFKEKLFF
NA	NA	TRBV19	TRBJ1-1	TGTGCCAGTAGTATAGTGAGGGGGACTGAAGCTTTCTTT	CASSIVRGTEAFF
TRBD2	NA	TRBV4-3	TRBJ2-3	TGCGCCAGCAGCCAAGTCTTAACTAGCGGCGGCACAGATACGCAGTATTTT	CASSQVLTSGGTDTQYF
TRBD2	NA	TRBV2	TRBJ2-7	TGTGCCAGCAGTGCCGGACTAGCGGGAGAGGTCGAGCAGTACTTC	CASSAGLAGEVEQYF
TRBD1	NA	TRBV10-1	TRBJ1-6	TGCGCCAGCAGTCAACAGGGGGGAAATTCACCCCTCCACTTT	CASSQQGGNSPLHF
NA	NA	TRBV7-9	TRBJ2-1	TGTGCCAGCAGCTTAGCGGGGAGCTCCTACAATGAGCAGTTCTTC	CASSLAGSSYNEQFF
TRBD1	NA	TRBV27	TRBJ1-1	TGTGCCAGCAGTTTATCCGGGACAGTGAACACTGAAGCTTTCTTT	CASSLSGTVNTEAFF
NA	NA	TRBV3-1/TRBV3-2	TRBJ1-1	TGTGCCAGCAGCCAAGTAAGTGGGCAGGAAGCTTTCTTT	CASSQVSGQEAFF
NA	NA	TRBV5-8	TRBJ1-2	TGTGCCAGCAGCCCACGGGTTGGCTACACCTTC	CASSPRVGYTF
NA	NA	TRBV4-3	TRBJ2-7	TGCGCCAGCAGCCAGGAGTATACCTCCTACGAGCAGTACTTC	CASSQEYTSYEQYF
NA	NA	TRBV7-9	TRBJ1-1	TGTGCCAGCAGCTTTGGGGCCACAGTGGGAACCATGGACACTGAAGCTTTCTTT	CASSFGATVGTMDTEAFF
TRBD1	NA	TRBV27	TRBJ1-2	TGTGCCAGCACCCGCCAGGGGGGCGGCTATGGCTACACCTTC	CASTRQGGGYGYTF
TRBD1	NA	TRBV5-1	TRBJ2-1	TGCGCCAGCAGCCTATTACAGGGGGCATCTCATGAGCAGTTCTTC	CASSLLQGASHEQFF
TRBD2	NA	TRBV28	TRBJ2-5	TGTGCCAGCAGCGGTAGCGGGAGGGTCCAAGAGACCCAGTACTTC	CASSGSGRVQETQYF
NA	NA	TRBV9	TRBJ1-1	TGTGCCAGCAGCGTAGCTGGGCAGGACACTGAAGCTTTCTTT	CASSVAGQDTEAFF
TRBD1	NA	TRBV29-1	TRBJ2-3	TGCAGCGCTCAGGGACAGGGGGACCACATGACATCAGATACGCAGTATTTT	CSAQGQGDHMTSDTQYF
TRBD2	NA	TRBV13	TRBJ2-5	TGTGCCAGCAGCTTCTGGGTAGCGGGGGGGCAAGAGACCCAGTACTTC	CASSFWVAGGQETQYF